This passage covers 32 T cell receptor beta chains from one sample sequenced in a study of cytomegalovirus exposure and HLA in healthy donors. PCR amplification relied on 60 Vbeta primers (plus 13 Jbeta primers). This table comes from immunoSEQ multiplex PCR, and its TCRdb copy is limited to in-frame clones, with some not included. This sample's table has 200,000 to 250,000 clones. Sequencing used PBMCs. The receptors were sampled from a girl aged 2 to 9 in good health and CMV-seropositive.

V is TRBV7-6 and J is TRBJ1-1; the match to TRBD1 covers 9 bases. Germline assignment: CDR1 SGHVS and CDR2 FNYEAQ. The CDR3 is made up of 16 amino acids. With 5 bases clipped from V and 0 bases from J, the junction kept 7 bases outside the gene matches. CDR3: CASSPSTGGMNTEAFF. The CDR3 nucleotides are TGTGCCAGCAGCCCATCGACAGGGGGGATGAACACTGAAGCTTTCTTT.

The CDR3 sequence is CASWVLGDNYGYTF. The CDR3 bases are TGTGCCAGCTGGGTTTTAGGGGATAACTATGGCTACACCTTC. The gene calls are TRBV6-1 and TRBJ1-2; possible D gene TRBD1, 5 bases. The germline V gene has CDR1 MNHNS and CDR2 SASEGT. Trimming left V 8 bases short and J 1 base short, with 14 bases between. CDR3 length: 14 residues.

The rearrangement links TRBV5-6 to TRBJ2-1; TRBD2 matches 10 bases. Germline assignment: CDR1 SGHDT and CDR2 YYEEEE. The trim removed 0 bases at V and 6 bases at J, leaving 6 bases unmatched. This CDR3 region has 16 residues. CDR3 sequence reads: CASSLALTSGSNEQFF. Here the CDR3 DNA reads TGTGCCAGCAGCTTGGCACTGACTAGCGGGTCCAATGAGCAGTTCTTC.

The V gene is TRBV28, the J gene TRBJ2-3; the D gene is possibly TRBD2 (5 bases). Per germline, CDR1 MDHEN and CDR2 SYDVKM. V was clipped by 8 bases and J by 10 bases, with 16 bases between them. The CDR3 has 12 residues. CDR3 DNA: TGTGCCAGCGCCTCACCTCCGCGGGCGCAGTATTTT. This encodes CASASPPRAQYF.

V is TRBV27 and J is TRBJ2-7; 9 bases agree with TRBD1. CDR3 length equals 18 residues. The ends lost 5 bases at V and 5 bases at J; junction bases unmatched: 19. Germline CDR1 and CDR2: MNHEY and SMNVEV (reference sequence). CDR3 region: CASSPIVPTGGFFNEQYF. The CDR3 bases are TGTGCCAGCAGTCCAATTGTCCCTACAGGGGGCTTTTTTAACGAGCAGTACTTC.

V is TRBV14 and J is TRBJ1-2, with D perhaps TRBD1 (5 bases). The CDR3 length is 13 residues. Trimming took off 5 bases at V and 8 bases at J, with 15 bases between the two ends. Germline V gene sequence: CDR1 SGHDN, CDR2 FVKESK. CDR3: CASSYRTSGGYTF. Written as DNA, the CDR3 is TGTGCCAGCAGCTATAGGACAAGTGGGGGCTACACCTTC.

The V call is TRBV27, the J call TRBJ2-3, with D unclear. The CDR3 sequence is 16 residues long. In germline, CDR1 is MNHEY, CDR2 SMNVEV (reference sequence). Between the trimmed V and J ends, which lost 5 bases and 0 bases, there was a span of 15 bases. The CDR3 spells CASSPPPLTSTDTQYF. DNA of the CDR3: TGTGCCAGCAGTCCCCCACCGTTGACTAGCACAGATACGCAGTATTTT.

This chain joins TRBV6-5 and TRBJ1-5; 8 nucleotides agree with TRBD1. V dropped 5 bases and J dropped 0; count of bases not matched to a gene: 3. The CDR3 is 15 residues long. Germline-derived CDR1 and CDR2 are MNHEY and SVGAGI. CDR3 sequence (DNA): TGTGCCAGCAGTCCCACAGGGGGTAGCAATCAGCCCCAGCATTTT. It codes for CASSPTGGSNQPQHF.

This chain connects TRBV2 to TRBJ2-1; 8 nucleotides align to TRBD1. CDR1 and CDR2 (germline): SNHLY, FYNNEI. The CDR3 extends over 14 amino acids. V dropped 8 bases and J dropped 4; count of bases not matched to a gene: 7. CDR3 sequence: CASGDDRGYNEQFF. As DNA, the CDR3 is TGTGCCAGCGGGGACGACAGGGGTTACAATGAGCAGTTCTTC. The full variable domain, with the rest looked up from reference TRBV2 and TRBJ2-1, is EPEVTQTPSHQVTQMGQEVILRCVPISNHLYFYWYRQILGQKVEFLVSFYNNEISEKSEIFDDQFSVERPDGSNFTLKIRSTKLEDSAMYFCASGDDRGYNEQFFGPGTRLTVL.

The rearrangement links TRBV18 to TRBJ1-2, with D uncertain. V gave up 3 bases and J gave up 4 bases, with 15 bases separating them. There are 15 residues in the CDR3. Germline V gene sequence: CDR1 KGHSH, CDR2 LQKENI. CDR3 coding DNA: TGTGCCAGCTCACCGCAAGAGGGCGGCCTCTATGGCTACACCTTC. This encodes CASSPQEGGLYGYTF. Complete variable domain (other parts from reference TRBV18 and TRBJ1-2): NAGVMQNPRHLVRRRGQEARLRCSPMKGHSHVYWYRQLPEEGLKFMVYLQKENIIDESGMPKERFSAEFPKEGPSILRIQQVVRGDSAAYFCASSPQEGGLYGYTFGSGTRLTVV.

V is TRBV6-1 and J is TRBJ2-5, with 10 bases matching TRBD1. V shed 2 bases and J 7 bases; nucleotides not matched to a gene: 4. Germline values: CDR1 MNHNS, CDR2 SASEGT. The CDR3 consists of 14 residues. DNA of the CDR3: TGTGCCAGCAGTGAACAAGACAGGGGGCGGACCCAGTACTTC. This sequence encodes CASSEQDRGRTQYF.

This rearrangement joins TRBV5-1 to TRBJ2-2; the D gene is possibly TRBD2 (6 bases). The length of the CDR3 is 16 residues. The V gene's germline CDR1 is SGHRS and CDR2 YFSETQ. Between the trimmed V and J ends, which lost 5 bases and 4 bases, there was a span of 18 bases. In nucleotides, the CDR3 is TGCGCCAGCAGGCTGGTTAGCGGCGGCTCCACCGGGGAGCTGTTTTTT. Its protein is CASRLVSGGSTGELFF. Together with reference TRBV5-1 and TRBJ2-2, the CDR3 gives the full variable domain: KAGVTQTPRYLIKTRGQQVTLSCSPISGHRSVSWYQQTPGQGLQFLFEYFSETQRNKGNFPGRFSGRQFSNSRSEMNVSTLELGDSALYLCASRLVSGGSTGELFFGEGSRLTVL.

The chain couples TRBV27 to TRBJ1-1; D is undetermined. V was cut by 8 bases and J by 0 bases, with 16 bases left in between. Germline V gene lookup returns CDR1 MNHEY and CDR2 SMNVEV (reference sequence). The CDR3 has 15 amino acids. The CDR3 DNA sequence: TGTGCCAGCGGAAAAAGGGAGCCGGTGAACACTGAAGCTTTCTTT. This sequence encodes CASGKREPVNTEAFF.

The chain links TRBV5-4 to TRBJ2-3; 10 bases line up with TRBD2. After removal of 4 bases from V and 6 bases from J, the junction contained 8 bases not matched to a gene. There are 15 residues in the CDR3. Germline V gene sequence: CDR1 SGHNT, CDR2 YYREEE (reference sequence). CDR3 DNA sequence: TGTGCCAGCAGCCTTCGGACTAGCGGTGGGGATACGCAGTATTTT. The encoded protein is CASSLRTSGGDTQYF.

This chain joins TRBV2 and TRBJ2-2; no firm D call. CDR1 is SNHLY and CDR2 is FYNNEI in the germline V gene. The CDR3 is 14 residues long. The V gene lost 4 bases and the J gene lost 0 bases, with 6 bases spanning the gap. Written as DNA, the CDR3 is TGTGCCAGCAGTGTACTGTCGAACACCGGGGAGCTGTTTTTT. Protein product: CASSVLSNTGELFF.

Details on this clone: A read error may account for a junction end that differs from germline. The V gene is TRBV6-1, the J gene TRBJ1-2, with 8 bases matching TRBD1. The CDR3 consists of 11 residues. The germline V gene encodes CDR1 MNHNS and CDR2 SASEGT. CDR3 bases: TGTGCCAGCAGGGACAGGGTGGGGTGGAGGTTC. Its translation: CASRDRVGWRF.

The genes are TRBV21-1 and TRBJ2-4; the table's D call, TRBD2, has no DNA check behind it. TRBV21-1 corresponds to a pseudogene. This CDR3 has 12 residues. CDR3 DNA sequence: TGTGCCAGCACGGGACTAGCAAACATTCAGTACTTC. Translation gives CASTGLANIQYF.

Comment on this clone: Within the sample, other DNA sequences also encode this same CDR3. The V and J genes are TRBV5-1 and TRBJ2-1, with 7 bases lining up with TRBD2. V was pared by 0 bases and J by 6 bases, with 6 bases of the junction left unmatched. Germline V gene lookup returns CDR1 SGHRS and CDR2 YFSETQ. The CDR3 has 15 residues. This CDR3 reads CASSLVQREVNEQFF. DNA of the CDR3: TGCGCCAGCAGCTTGGTCCAACGGGAGGTCAATGAGCAGTTCTTC.

This chain uses TRBV11-2 with TRBJ2-6, with TRBD1 as a possible D gene (6 bases). Per germline, CDR1 SGHAT and CDR2 FQNNGV. V lost 1 base to trimming and J lost 4 bases, with 8 bases between them. This CDR3 is 15 amino acids long. DNA of the CDR3: TGTGCCAGCAGCTTAGCAGGGGCAGGGGCCAACGTCCTGACTTTC. Its translation is CASSLAGAGANVLTF.

The gene calls are TRBV27 and TRBJ1-2; 8 bases align to TRBD1. The germline CDR1 and CDR2 sequences are MNHEY and SMNVEV (reference sequence). J lost 3 bases, V lost 2 bases, and 17 bases had no gene match. The CDR3 length is 19 residues. The CDR3 sequence is CASSLKGRQGARSYYGYTF. The CDR3 bases are TGTGCCAGCAGTTTAAAGGGTCGGCAGGGGGCACGGAGCTACTATGGCTACACCTTC.

V and J are TRBV28 and TRBJ2-7, with 8 nucleotides matching TRBD1. Germline CDR1 is MDHEN and CDR2 is SYDVKM. With V trimmed by 8 bases and J by 2 bases, 8 bases remained unmatched. This CDR3 is 14 amino acids long. The chain's CDR3 is CASGRGQGAYEQYF. The CDR3 bases are TGTGCCAGCGGCCGAGGACAGGGCGCCTACGAGCAGTACTTC.

The V gene is TRBV2, the J gene TRBJ1-2; no definite D call. The germline CDR1 and CDR2 sequences are SNHLY and FYNNEI. The V gene lost 4 bases and the J gene lost 8 bases, with 17 bases spanning the gap. There are 14 residues in the CDR3. CDR3 amino acids: CASSVMRSDSGYTF. The CDR3 bases are TGTGCCAGCAGTGTGATGAGGTCAGACTCAGGCTACACCTTC. Variable domain in full (rest from reference TRBV2 and TRBJ1-2): EPEVTQTPSHQVTQMGQEVILRCVPISNHLYFYWYRQILGQKVEFLVSFYNNEISEKSEIFDDQFSVERPDGSNFTLKIRSTKLEDSAMYFCASSVMRSDSGYTFGSGTRLTVV.

The rearrangement links TRBV29-1 to TRBJ2-5; weak D call: TRBD2 (5 bases). CDR3 length: 10 residues. Trimming took off 7 bases at V and 13 bases at J, with 16 bases between the two ends. Germline V gene data show CDR1 as SQVTM and CDR2 as ANQGSEA. CDR3 sequence reads: CSAFLGARYF. The CDR3 nucleotides are TGCAGCGCGTTCTTGGGAGCCCGGTACTTC.

The chain links TRBV19 to TRBJ1-2, with D perhaps TRBD1 (6 bases). The CDR3 has 13 amino acids. With 9 bases removed from V and 6 bases from J, the gap between germline ends came to 17 bases. Per the germline V gene, CDR1 is LNHDA and CDR2 is SQIVND (reference sequence). CDR3 DNA: TGTGCCAGGTATCAAACAGGGATAGATGGCTACACCTTC. The encoded protein is CARYQTGIDGYTF.

The CDR3 bases are TGTGCCAGCTCACCAAATACCCCGGATCAGGGGGCCTACGAGCAGTACTTC. As protein: CASSPNTPDQGAYEQYF. The gene calls are TRBV18 and TRBJ2-7; 7 bases agree with TRBD1. The CDR3 spans 17 residues. Germline V CDR1 and CDR2: KGHSH, LQKENI. The V segment lost 2 bases and the J segment 2 bases; nucleotides outside the gene matches: 12.

The chain carries TRBV7-9 and TRBJ2-6; 8 positions agree with TRBD2. This CDR3 comprises 14 residues. Germline CDR1 reads SEHNR; CDR2 reads FQNEAQ (reference sequence). V trimming: 10 bases; J trimming: 2 bases; junction bases outside the gene matches: 4. As DNA, the CDR3 is TGTGCCAACCGGCGGGAGGCTGGGGCCAACGTCCTGACTTTC. Its translation is CANRREAGANVLTF.

The V and J genes are TRBV5-1 and TRBJ2-1; 7 positions agree with TRBD1. The CDR3 extends over 15 amino acids. V dropped 0 bases and J dropped 3; count of bases not matched to a gene: 3. The germline V gene has CDR1 SGHRS and CDR2 YFSETQ. The CDR3 nucleotides read TGCGCCAGCAGCTTGGTCCGGGACAGCTACAATGAGCAGTTCTTC. Encoded protein: CASSLVRDSYNEQFF.

The V call is TRBV19, the J call TRBJ1-2, with D possibly being TRBD1 (6 bases). Trimming took off 0 bases at V and 3 bases at J, with 20 bases between the two ends. This CDR3 is built from 18 residues. In germline, CDR1 is LNHDA, CDR2 SQIVND (reference sequence). CDR3 region: CASSIDGTLLGAYYGYTF. CDR3 in DNA: TGTGCCAGTAGTATAGATGGGACACTACTTGGGGCCTACTATGGCTACACCTTC. The full variable domain, completed using reference TRBV19 and TRBJ1-2, is DGGITQSPKYLFRKEGQNVTLSCEQNLNHDAMYWYRQDPGQGLRLIYYSQIVNDFQKGDIAEGYSVSREKKESFPLTVTSAQKNPTAFYLCASSIDGTLLGAYYGYTFGSGTRLTVV.

The rearrangement uses TRBV10-1 and TRBJ2-7; no clear D. The ends were cut back, 0 bases at V and 1 base at J, with 7 bases in the middle. Germline V lookup: CDR1 WNHNN, CDR2 SYGVQD (reference sequence). There are 14 residues in the CDR3. DNA for the CDR3: TGCGCCAGCAGTGAGTCGGCAGGATCCTACGAGCAGTACTTC. Its translation is CASSESAGSYEQYF.

This sequence joins TRBV27 and TRBJ2-7; 9 nucleotides match TRBD2. CDR1 is MNHEY, CDR2 SMNVEV, per germline (reference sequence). The CDR3 loop spans 15 amino acids. The ends lost 3 bases at V and 2 bases at J; junction bases unmatched: 5. CDR3 residues: CASSFASGTTYEQYF. For the CDR3, the DNA is TGTGCCAGCAGTTTTGCTAGCGGGACGACCTACGAGCAGTACTTC.

The CDR3 coding sequence is TGTGCCAGCAGTTTATCGACAGAAGCATCTTTCTACAATGAGCAGTTCTTC. It specifies CASSLSTEASFYNEQFF. The gene calls are TRBV28 and TRBJ2-1; D is perhaps TRBD1 (5 bases). Trimming cost V 1 base and J 3 bases, with 16 bases left between them. Germline CDR1 reads MDHEN; CDR2 reads SYDVKM. The CDR3 is made up of 17 amino acids.

The chain is built from TRBV28 and TRBJ2-3, with 8 bases fitting TRBD2. CDR3 length: 15 amino acids. V lost 6 bases and J lost 2; bases outside the gene matches: 7. Per the germline V gene, CDR1 is MDHEN and CDR2 is SYDVKM. The CDR3 region is CASSPKLAATDTQYF. CDR3 coding DNA: TGTGCCAGCAGCCCGAAACTAGCGGCCACAGATACGCAGTATTTT.